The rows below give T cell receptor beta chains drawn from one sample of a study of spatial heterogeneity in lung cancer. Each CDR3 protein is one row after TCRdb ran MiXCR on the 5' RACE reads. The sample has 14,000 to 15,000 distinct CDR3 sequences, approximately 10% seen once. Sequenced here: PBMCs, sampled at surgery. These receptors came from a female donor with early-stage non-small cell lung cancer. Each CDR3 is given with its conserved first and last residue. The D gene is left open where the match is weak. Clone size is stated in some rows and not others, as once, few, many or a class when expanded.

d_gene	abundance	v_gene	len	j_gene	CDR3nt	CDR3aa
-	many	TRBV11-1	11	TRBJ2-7	TGTGCCAGCAGCTTAGGAAGCGAGCAGTACTTC	CASSLGSEQYF
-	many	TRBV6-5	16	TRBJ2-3	TGTGCCAGCAGTTATATATCAGGGTTTGATACAGATACGCAGTATTTT	CASSYISGFDTDTQYF
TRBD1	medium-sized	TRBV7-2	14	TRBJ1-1	TGTGCCAGCAGCTCAAGGACAGGGAACACTGAAGCTTTCTTT	CASSSRTGNTEAFF
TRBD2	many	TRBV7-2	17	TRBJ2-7	TGTGCCAGCAGCTTAGATTGGACTAGCGGGGGGGCCGGTGAGCAGTACTTC	CASSLDWTSGGAGEQYF
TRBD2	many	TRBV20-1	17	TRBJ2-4	TGCAGTGCTAGACTAGCGGACCTCGCATTAGCCAAAAACATTCAGTACTTC	CSARLADLALAKNIQYF
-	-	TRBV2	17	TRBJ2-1	TGTGCCAGCAGTGTAGGAACCGGGGGCCGCTCCTACAATGAGCAGTTCTTC	CASSVGTGGRSYNEQFF
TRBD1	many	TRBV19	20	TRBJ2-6	TGTGCCAGTAGTATTTTCTCTCTGGGACAGGGGTTCGCTGGGGCCAACGTCCTGACTTTC	CASSIFSLGQGFAGANVLTF
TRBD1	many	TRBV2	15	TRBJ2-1	TGTGCCAGCAGTGAAAGGACAGGGATGGGCAATGAGCAGTTCTTC	CASSERTGMGNEQFF
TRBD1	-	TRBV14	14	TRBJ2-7	TGTGCCAGCAGGTCCGGGACAGGGGGTCAGGAGCAGTACTTC	CASRSGTGGQEQYF
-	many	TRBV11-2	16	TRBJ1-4	TGTGCCAGCAGCTCCATGCTATCGGCAACTAATGAAAAACTGTTTTTT	CASSSMLSATNEKLFF
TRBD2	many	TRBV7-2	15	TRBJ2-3	TGTGCCAGCAGCCGGGGACTAGCGGGGGGGAATACGCAGTATTTT	CASSRGLAGGNTQYF
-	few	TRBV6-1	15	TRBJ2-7	TGTGCCAGCAGACTGCTTGGGTCGGGTACCTACGAGCAGTACTTC	CASRLLGSGTYEQYF
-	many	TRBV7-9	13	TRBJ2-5	TGTGCCAGCAGCTTAGGAGTTTACGAGACCCAGTACTTC	CASSLGVYETQYF
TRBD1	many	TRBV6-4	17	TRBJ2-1	TGTGCCAGCAGTGACAGAACAGGGGTGGGGTCCTACAATGAGCAGTTCTTC	CASSDRTGVGSYNEQFF
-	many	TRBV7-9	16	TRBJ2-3	TGTGCCAGCAGCTTAGCAGCTCCGCCCGCGACAGATACGCAGTATTTT	CASSLAAPPATDTQYF